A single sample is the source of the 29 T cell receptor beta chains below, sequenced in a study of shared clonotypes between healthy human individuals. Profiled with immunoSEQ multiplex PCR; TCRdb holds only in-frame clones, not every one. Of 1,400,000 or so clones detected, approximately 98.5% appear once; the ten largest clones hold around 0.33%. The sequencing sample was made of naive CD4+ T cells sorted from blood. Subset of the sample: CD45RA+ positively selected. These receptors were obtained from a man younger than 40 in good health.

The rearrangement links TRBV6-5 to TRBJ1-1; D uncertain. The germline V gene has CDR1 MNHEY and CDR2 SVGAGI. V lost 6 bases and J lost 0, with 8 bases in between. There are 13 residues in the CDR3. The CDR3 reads CASSKPLNTEAFF. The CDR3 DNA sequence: TGTGCCAGCAGCAAGCCCCTGAACACTGAAGCTTTCTTT.

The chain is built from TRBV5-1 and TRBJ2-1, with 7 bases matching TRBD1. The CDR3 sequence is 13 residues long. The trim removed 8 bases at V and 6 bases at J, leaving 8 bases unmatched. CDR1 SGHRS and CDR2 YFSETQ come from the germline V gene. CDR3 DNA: TGCGCCAGTTCGACAGGGAACCCCAATGAGCAGTTCTTC. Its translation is CASSTGNPNEQFF.

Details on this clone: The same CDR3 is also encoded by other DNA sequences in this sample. The CDR3 region is CASSVGGRGTYEQYF. CDR3 coding DNA: TGTGCCAGCAGCGTAGGGGGCAGGGGGACCTACGAGCAGTACTTC. The chain links TRBV9 to TRBJ2-7; 7 positions match TRBD1. Unmatched junction bases numbered 5, after V lost 0 bases and J lost 2 bases. The CDR3 extends over 15 amino acids. Germline V gives CDR1 SGDLS, CDR2 YYNGEE.

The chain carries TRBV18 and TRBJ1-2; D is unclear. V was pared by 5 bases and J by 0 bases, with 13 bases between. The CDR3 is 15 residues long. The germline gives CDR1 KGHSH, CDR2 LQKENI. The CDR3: CASSASGLANYGYTF. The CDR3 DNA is TGTGCCAGCTCAGCGTCAGGATTGGCTAACTATGGCTACACCTTC.

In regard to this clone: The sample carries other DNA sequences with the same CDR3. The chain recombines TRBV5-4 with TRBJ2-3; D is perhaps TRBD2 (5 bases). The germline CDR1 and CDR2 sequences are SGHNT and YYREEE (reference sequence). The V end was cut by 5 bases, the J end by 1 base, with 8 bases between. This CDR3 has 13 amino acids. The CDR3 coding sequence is TGTGCCAGCAGTTTTAGCGGCACAGATACGCAGTATTTT. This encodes CASSFSGTDTQYF.

As DNA, the CDR3 is TGTGCCAGCAGTTCGACTAGCAGGGGGACCTACACCGGGGAGCTGTTTTTT. This encodes CASSSTSRGTYTGELFF. The chain links TRBV28 to TRBJ2-2, with D perhaps assigned TRBD1 or TRBD2 (7 bases each). This CDR3 has 17 residues. Deletions cut 4 bases from V and 3 bases from J, with 18 bases between. Germline values: CDR1 MDHEN, CDR2 SYDVKM.

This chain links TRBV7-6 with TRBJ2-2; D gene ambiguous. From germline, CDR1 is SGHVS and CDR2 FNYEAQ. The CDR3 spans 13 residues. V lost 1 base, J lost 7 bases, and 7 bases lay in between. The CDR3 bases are TGTGCCAGCAGCTTAGTGGCTAGCGGGGAGCTGTTTTTT. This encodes CASSLVASGELFF.

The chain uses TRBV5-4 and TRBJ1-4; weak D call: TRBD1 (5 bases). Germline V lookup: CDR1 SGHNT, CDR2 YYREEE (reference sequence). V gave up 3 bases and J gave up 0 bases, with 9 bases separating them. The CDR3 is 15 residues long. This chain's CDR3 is CASSYDSATNEKLFF. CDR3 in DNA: TGTGCCAGCAGCTATGACAGTGCAACTAATGAAAAACTGTTTTTT. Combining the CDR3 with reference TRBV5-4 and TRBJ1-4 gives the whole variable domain ETGVTQSPTHLIKTRGQQVTLRCSSQSGHNTVSWYQQALGQGPQFIFQYYREEENGRGNFPPRFSGLQFPNYSSELNVNALELDDSALYLCASSYDSATNEKLFFGSGTQLSVL.

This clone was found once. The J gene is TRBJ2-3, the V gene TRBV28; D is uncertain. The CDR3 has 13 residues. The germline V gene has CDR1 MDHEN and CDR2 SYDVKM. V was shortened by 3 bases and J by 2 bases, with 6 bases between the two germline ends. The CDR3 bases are TGTGCCAGCAGTTTTCCCATCACAGATACGCAGTATTTT. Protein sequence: CASSFPITDTQYF. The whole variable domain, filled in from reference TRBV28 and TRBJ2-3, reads DVKVTQSSRYLVKRTGEKVFLECVQDMDHENMFWYRQDPGLGLRLIYFSYDVKMKEKGDIPEGYSVSREKKERFSLILESASTNQTSMYLCASSFPITDTQYFGPGTRLTVL.

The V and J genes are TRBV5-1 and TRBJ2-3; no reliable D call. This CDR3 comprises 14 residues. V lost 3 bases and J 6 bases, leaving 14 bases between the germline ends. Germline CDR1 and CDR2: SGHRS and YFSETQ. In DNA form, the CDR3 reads TGCGCCAGCAGCTCCACCGGAACAGTCGATACGCAGTATTTT. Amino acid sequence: CASSSTGTVDTQYF. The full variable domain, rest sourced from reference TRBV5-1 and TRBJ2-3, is KAGVTQTPRYLIKTRGQQVTLSCSPISGHRSVSWYQQTPGQGLQFLFEYFSETQRNKGNFPGRFSGRQFSNSRSEMNVSTLELGDSALYLCASSSTGTVDTQYFGPGTRLTVL.

CDR3 region: CASSPLGGGAGTEAFF. The CDR3 DNA reads as TGTGCCAGCAGCCCTCTAGGAGGGGGGGCAGGCACTGAAGCTTTCTTT. The rearrangement joins TRBV5-5 to TRBJ1-1, with D possibly matching TRBD1 (6 bases). CDR3 length: 16 amino acids. The ends were cut back, 4 bases at V and 4 bases at J, with 20 bases in the middle. Germline V lookup: CDR1 SGHKS, CDR2 YYEKEE (reference sequence).

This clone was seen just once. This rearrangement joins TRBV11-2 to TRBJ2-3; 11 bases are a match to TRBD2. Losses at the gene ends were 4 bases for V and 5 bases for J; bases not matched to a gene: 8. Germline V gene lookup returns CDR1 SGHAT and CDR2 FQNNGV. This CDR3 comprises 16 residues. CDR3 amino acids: CASSSRGLAEIDTQYF. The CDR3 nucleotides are TGTGCCAGCAGCTCCCGGGGACTAGCGGAAATAGATACGCAGTATTTT.

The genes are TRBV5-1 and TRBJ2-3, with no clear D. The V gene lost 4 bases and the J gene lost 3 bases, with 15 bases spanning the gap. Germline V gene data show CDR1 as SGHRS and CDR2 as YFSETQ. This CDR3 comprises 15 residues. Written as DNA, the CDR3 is TGCGCCAGCAGCACTGACGGAATGGGGACAGATACGCAGTATTTT. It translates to CASSTDGMGTDTQYF.

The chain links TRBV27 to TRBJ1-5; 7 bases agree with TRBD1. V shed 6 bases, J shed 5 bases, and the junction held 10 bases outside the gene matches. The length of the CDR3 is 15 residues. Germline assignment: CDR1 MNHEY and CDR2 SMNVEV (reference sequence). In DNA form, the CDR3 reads TGTGCCAGCAGGCTACTGGGACAGTCAGATCAGCCCCAGCATTTT. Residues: CASRLLGQSDQPQHF.

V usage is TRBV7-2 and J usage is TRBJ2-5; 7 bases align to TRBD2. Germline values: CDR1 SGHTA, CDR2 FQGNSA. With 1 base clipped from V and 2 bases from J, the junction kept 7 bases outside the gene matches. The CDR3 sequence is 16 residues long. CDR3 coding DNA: TGTGCCAGCAGCTTAGGGCGGGAGTTGGTGCAAGAGACCCAGTACTTC. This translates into CASSLGRELVQETQYF.

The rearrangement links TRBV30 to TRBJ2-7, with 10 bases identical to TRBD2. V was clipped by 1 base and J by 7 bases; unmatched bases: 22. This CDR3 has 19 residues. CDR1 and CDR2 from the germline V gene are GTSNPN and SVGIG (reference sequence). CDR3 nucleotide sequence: TGTGCCTGGAGTGACCCTAGCACCCCGCTAGCGGGAGCCCTTGGTGAGCAGTACTTC. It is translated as CAWSDPSTPLAGALGEQYF.

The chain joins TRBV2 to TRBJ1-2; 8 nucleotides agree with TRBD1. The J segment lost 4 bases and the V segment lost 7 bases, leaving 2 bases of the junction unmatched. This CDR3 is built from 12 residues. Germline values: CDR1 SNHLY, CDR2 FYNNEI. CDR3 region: CASKDRGYGYTF. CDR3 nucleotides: TGTGCCAGCAAAGACAGGGGCTATGGCTACACCTTC.

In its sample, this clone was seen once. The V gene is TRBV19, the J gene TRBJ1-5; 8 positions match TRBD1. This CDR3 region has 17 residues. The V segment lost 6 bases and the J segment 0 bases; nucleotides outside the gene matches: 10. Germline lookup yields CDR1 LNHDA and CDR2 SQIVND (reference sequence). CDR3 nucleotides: TGTGCCAGTAGGCAGGGGGCGAGAATCCATAGCAATCAGCCCCAGCATTTT. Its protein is CASRQGARIHSNQPQHF.

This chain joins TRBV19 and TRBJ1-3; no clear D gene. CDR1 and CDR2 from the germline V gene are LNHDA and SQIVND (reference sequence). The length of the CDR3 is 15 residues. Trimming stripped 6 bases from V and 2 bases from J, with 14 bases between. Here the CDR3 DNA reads TGTGCCAGTAGCATACAGAGGCGGGCTGGAAACACCATATATTTT. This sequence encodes CASSIQRRAGNTIYF. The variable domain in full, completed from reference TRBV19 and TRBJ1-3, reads DGGITQSPKYLFRKEGQNVTLSCEQNLNHDAMYWYRQDPGQGLRLIYYSQIVNDFQKGDIAEGYSVSREKKESFPLTVTSAQKNPTAFYLCASSIQRRAGNTIYFGEGSWLTVV.

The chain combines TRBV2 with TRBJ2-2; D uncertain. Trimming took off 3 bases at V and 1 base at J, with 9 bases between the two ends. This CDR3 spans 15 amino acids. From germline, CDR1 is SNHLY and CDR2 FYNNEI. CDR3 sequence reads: CASSDSAWNTGELFF. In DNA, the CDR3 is TGTGCCAGCAGTGACTCCGCGTGGAACACCGGGGAGCTGTTTTTT. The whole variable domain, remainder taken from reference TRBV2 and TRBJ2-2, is EPEVTQTPSHQVTQMGQEVILRCVPISNHLYFYWYRQILGQKVEFLVSFYNNEISEKSEIFDDQFSVERPDGSNFTLKIRSTKLEDSAMYFCASSDSAWNTGELFFGEGSRLTVL.

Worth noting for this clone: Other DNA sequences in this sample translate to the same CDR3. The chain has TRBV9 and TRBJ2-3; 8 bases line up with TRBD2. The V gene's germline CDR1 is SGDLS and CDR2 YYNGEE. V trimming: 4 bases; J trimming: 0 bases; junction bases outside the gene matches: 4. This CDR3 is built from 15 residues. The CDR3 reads CASSPREGSTDTQYF. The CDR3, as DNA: TGTGCCAGCAGCCCCCGGGAGGGAAGCACAGATACGCAGTATTTT. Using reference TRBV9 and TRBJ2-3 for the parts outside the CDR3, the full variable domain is DSGVTQTPKHLITATGQRVTLRCSPRSGDLSVYWYQQSLDQGLQFLIQYYNGEERAKGNILERFSAQQFPDLHSELNLSSLELGDSALYFCASSPREGSTDTQYFGPGTRLTVL.

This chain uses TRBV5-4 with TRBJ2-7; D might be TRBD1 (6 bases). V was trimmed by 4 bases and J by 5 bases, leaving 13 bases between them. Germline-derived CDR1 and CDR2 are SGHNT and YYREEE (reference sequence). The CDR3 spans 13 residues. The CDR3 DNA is TGTGCCAGCAGCCCGCAGGGGAGCGACGAGCAGTACTTC. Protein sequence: CASSPQGSDEQYF.

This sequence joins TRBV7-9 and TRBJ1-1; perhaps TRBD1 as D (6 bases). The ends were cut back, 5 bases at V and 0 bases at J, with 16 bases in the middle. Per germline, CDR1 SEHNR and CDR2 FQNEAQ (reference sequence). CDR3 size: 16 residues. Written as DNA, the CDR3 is TGTGCCAGCAGCCCAGGCGGGCAGGGGATGAACACTGAAGCTTTCTTT. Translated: CASSPGGQGMNTEAFF.

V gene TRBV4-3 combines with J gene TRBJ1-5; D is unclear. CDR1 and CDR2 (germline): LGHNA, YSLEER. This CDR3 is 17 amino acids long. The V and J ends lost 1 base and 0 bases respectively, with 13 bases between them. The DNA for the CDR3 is TGCGCCAGCAGCCAAGGTCTGTCAAGGATTAGCAATCAGCCCCAGCATTTT. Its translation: CASSQGLSRISNQPQHF.

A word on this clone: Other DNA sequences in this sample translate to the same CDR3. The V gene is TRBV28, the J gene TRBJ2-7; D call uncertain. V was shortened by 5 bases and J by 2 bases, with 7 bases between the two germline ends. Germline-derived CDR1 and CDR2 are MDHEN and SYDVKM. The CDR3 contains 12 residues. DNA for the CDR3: TGTGCCAGCAGTCTTGGGGCCTACGAGCAGTACTTC. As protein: CASSLGAYEQYF.

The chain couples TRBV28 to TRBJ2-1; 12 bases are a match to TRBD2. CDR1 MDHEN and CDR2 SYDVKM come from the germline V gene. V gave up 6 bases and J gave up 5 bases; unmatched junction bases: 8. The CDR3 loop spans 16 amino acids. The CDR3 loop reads CASRSTGLAGDNEQFF. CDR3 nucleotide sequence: TGTGCCAGCAGATCGACGGGACTAGCGGGCGACAATGAGCAGTTCTTC.

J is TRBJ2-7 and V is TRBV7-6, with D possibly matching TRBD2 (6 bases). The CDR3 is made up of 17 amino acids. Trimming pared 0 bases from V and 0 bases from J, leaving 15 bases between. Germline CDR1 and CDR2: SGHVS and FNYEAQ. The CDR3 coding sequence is TGTGCCAGCAGCTTAGCGGCGGCGGGGACCAGCTCCTACGAGCAGTACTTC. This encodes CASSLAAAGTSSYEQYF.

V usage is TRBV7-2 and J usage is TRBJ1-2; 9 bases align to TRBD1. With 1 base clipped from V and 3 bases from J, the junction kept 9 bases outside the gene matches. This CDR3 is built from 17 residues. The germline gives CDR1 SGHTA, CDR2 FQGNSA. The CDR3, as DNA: TGTGCCAGCAGCTTAGAGTCGGCACAGGGGGCATACTATGGCTACACCTTC. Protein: CASSLESAQGAYYGYTF.

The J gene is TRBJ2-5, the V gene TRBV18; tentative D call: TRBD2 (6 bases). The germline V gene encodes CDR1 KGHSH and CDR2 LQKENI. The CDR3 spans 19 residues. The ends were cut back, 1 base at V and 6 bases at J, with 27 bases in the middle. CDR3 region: CASSPLGFGTGESAKTQYF. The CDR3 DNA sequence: TGTGCCAGCTCACCACTTGGGTTCGGGACGGGAGAGTCCGCTAAGACCCAGTACTTC.